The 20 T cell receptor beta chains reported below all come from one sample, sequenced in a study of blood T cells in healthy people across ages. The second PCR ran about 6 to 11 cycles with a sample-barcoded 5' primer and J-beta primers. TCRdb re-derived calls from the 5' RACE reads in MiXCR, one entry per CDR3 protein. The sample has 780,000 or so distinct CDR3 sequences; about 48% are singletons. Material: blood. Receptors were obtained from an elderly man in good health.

The CDR3 region is CASSAAGRAGGYEQFF. CDR3 nucleotides: TGTGCCAGCAGCGCCGCCGGCCGAGCGGGAGGGTATGAGCAGTTCTTC. The chain carries TRBV9 and TRBJ2-1, with 10 bases that match TRBD2. The V and J ends lost 3 bases and 8 bases, in that order; junction bases with no gene match: 11. Germline V gene sequence: CDR1 SGDLS, CDR2 YYNGEE. CDR3 length equals 16 residues.

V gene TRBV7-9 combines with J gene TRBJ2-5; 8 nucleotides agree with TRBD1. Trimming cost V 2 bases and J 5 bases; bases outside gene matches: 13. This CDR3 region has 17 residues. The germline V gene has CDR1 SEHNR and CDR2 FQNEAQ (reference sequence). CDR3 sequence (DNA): TGTGCCAGCAGCTTACTTTTGGCCAGGGGGCTAGGGGAGACCCAGTACTTC. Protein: CASSLLLARGLGETQYF.

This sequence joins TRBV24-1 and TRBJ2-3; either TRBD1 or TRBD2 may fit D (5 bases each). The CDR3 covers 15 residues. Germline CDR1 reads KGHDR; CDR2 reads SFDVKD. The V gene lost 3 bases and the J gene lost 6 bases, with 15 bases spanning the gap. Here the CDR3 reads CATSDLTGGADTQYF. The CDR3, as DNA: TGTGCCACCAGTGATCTCACAGGAGGTGCGGATACGCAGTATTTT.

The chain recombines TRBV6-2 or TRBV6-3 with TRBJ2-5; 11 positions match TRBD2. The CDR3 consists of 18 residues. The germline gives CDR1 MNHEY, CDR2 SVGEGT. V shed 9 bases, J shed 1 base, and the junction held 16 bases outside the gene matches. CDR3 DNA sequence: TGTGCCAGTACCGGGACTAGCGGAAGATCCTGGGTCCAAGAGACCCAGTACTTC. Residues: CASTGTSGRSWVQETQYF.

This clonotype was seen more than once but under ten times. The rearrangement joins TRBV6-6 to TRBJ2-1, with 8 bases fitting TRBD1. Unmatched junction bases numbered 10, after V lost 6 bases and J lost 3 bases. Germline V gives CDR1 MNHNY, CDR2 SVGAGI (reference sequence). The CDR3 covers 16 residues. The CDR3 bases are TGTGCCAGCAGCCTGCGCCGAGACAGGGGCTACAATGAGCAGTTCTTC. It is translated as CASSLRRDRGYNEQFF.

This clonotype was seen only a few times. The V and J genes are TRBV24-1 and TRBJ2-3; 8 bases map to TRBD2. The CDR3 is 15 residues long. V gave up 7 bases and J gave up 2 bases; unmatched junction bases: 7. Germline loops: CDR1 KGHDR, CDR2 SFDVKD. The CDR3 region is CATSDLGRDTDTQYF. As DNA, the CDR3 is TGTGCCACCAGCGATCTCGGGAGGGACACAGATACGCAGTATTTT.

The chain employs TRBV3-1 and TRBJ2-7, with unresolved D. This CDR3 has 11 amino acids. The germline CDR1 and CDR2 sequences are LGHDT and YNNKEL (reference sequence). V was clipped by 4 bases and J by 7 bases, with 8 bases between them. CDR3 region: CASSLRLEQYF. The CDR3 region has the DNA TGTGCCAGCAGCCTACGACTGGAGCAGTACTTC.

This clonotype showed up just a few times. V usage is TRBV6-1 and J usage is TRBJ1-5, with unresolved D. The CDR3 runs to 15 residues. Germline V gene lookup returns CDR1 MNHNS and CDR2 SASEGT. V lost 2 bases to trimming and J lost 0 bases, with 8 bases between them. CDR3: CASSEIGNSNQPQHF. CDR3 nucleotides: TGTGCCAGCAGTGAAATAGGGAATAGCAATCAGCCCCAGCATTTT.

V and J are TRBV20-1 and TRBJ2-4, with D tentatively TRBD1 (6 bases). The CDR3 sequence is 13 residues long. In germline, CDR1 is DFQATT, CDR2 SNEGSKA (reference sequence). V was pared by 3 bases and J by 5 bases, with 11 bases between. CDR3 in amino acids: CSASSTGQNIQYF. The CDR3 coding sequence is TGCAGTGCTAGCTCAACAGGGCAAAACATTCAGTACTTC.

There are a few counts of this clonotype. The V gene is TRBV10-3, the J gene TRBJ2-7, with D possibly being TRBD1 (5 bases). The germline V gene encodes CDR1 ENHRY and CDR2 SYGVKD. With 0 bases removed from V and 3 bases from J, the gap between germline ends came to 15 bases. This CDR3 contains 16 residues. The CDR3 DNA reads TGTGCCATCAGTGAGTCGGCGGCACAGGCCCTCTACGAGCAGTACTTC. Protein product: CAISESAAQALYEQYF.

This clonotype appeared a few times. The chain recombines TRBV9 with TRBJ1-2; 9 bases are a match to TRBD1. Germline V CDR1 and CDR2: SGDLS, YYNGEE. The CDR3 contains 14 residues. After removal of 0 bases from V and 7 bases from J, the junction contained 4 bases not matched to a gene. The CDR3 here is CASSVAMDRGGYTF. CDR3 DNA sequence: TGTGCCAGCAGCGTAGCAATGGACAGGGGTGGCTACACCTTC.

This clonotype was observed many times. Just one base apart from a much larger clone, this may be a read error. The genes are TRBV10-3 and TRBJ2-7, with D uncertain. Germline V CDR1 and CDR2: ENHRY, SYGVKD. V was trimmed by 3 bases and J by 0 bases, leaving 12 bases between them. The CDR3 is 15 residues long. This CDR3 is CAISDGRENSYEQYF. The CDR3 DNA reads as TGTGCCATCAGTGATGGACGTGAAAACTCCTACGAGCAGTACTTC.

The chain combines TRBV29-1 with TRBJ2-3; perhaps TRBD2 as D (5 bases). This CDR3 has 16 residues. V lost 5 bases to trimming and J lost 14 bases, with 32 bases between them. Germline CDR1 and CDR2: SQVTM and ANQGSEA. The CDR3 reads CSVLPSGRRRREYAYF. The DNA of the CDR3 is TGCAGCGTTCTACCATCGGGGAGAAGAAGACGCGAATACGCGTATTTT.

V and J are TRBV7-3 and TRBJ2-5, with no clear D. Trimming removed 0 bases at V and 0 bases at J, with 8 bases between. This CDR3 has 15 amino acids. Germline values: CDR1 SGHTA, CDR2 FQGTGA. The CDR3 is CASSLTPRYQETQYF. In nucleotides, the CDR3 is TGTGCCAGCAGCTTAACGCCACGGTACCAAGAGACCCAGTACTTC.

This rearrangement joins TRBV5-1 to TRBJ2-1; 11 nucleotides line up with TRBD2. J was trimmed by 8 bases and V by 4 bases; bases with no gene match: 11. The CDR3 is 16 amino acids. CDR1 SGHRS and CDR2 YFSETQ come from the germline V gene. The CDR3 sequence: CASSLGTSGSADEQFF. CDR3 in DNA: TGCGCCAGCAGCCTAGGAACTAGCGGGAGTGCCGATGAGCAGTTCTTC.

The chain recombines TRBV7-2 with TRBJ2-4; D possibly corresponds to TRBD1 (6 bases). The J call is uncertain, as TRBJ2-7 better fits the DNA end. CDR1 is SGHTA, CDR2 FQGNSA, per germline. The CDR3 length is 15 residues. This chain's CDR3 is CASSPSLRGRYEQYF. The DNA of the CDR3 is TGTGCCAGCAGCCCTAGTCTCAGGGGAAGGTACGAGCAGTACTTC.

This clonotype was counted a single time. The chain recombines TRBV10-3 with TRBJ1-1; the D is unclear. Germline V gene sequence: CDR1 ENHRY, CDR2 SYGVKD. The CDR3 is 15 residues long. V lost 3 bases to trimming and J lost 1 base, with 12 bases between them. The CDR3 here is CAISDLGKRNTEAFF. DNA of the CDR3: TGTGCCATCAGTGATCTAGGGAAAAGGAACACTGAAGCTTTCTTT.

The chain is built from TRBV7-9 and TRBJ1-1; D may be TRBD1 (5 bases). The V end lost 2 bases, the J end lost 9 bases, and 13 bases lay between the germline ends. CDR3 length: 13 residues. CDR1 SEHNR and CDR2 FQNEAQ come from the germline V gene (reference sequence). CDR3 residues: CASSLKKAGQAFF. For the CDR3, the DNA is TGTGCCAGCAGCTTAAAAAAGGCGGGACAAGCTTTCTTT.

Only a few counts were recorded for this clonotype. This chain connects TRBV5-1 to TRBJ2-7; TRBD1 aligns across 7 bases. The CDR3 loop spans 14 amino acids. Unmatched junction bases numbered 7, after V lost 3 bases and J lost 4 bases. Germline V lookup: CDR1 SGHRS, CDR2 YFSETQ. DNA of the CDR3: TGCGCCAGCAGCTCACACAGGGGACCTTACGAGCAGTACTTC. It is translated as CASSSHRGPYEQYF.

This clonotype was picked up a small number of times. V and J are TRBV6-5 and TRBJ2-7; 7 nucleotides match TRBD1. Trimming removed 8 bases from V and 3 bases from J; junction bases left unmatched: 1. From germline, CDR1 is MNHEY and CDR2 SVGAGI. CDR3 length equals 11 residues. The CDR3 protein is CASGDSYEQYF. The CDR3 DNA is TGTGCCAGCGGGGACAGCTACGAGCAGTACTTC.